These T cell receptor beta chains were read from a single sample in a study of beta chain features in type 1 diabetes. Using immunoSEQ multiplex PCR, the repertoire was profiled, and TCRdb retains in-frame clones only, with some absent. Altogether about 160,000 clones are present, under 9.5% being singletons, with the ten largest covering approximately 0.5%. Source material: central memory CD4+ T cells from blood. All receptors come from a man aged 18 to 30 with type 1 diabetes. Both conserved end residues are part of each CDR3. A D gene is named only where the DNA matches it firmly. Not every row has a clone size; where given, it reads once, few, many or a size class.

d_gene,j_gene,abundance,v_gene,CDR3aa,CDR3nt
.,TRBJ2-5,.,TRBV7-6,CASSLASQGRGETQYF,TGTGCCAGCAGCTTAGCGTCCCAGGGTCGGGGGGAGACCCAGTACTTC
.,TRBJ1-2,few,TRBV2,CASSVPPPYPYGYTF,TGTGCCAGCAGTGTGCCCCCGCCCTATCCCTATGGCTACACCTTC
.,TRBJ2-3,few,TRBV4-1,CASAPGGTDTQYF,TGCGCCAGCGCCCCGGGGGGCACAGATACGCAGTATTTT
.,TRBJ2-3,few,TRBV21-1,CASSQTRGGYTDTQYF,TGTGCCAGCAGCCAGACCCGGGGGGGGTACACAGATACGCAGTATTTT
TRBD2,TRBJ2-4,.,TRBV9,CASSVAASGDLIQNIQYF,TGTGCCAGCAGCGTAGCTGCTAGCGGAGACCTCATACAAAACATTCAGTACTTC
TRBD2,TRBJ2-1,.,TRBV4-3,CASSQDPLAAGGYNEQFF,TGCGCCAGCAGCCAAGATCCCCTAGCGGCGGGCGGTTACAATGAGCAGTTCTTC
TRBD1,TRBJ2-7,few,TRBV29-1,CSVEGQGAYEQYF,TGCAGCGTTGAGGGACAGGGGGCCTACGAGCAGTACTTC
.,TRBJ2-1,.,TRBV7-9,CASSLVGGNEQFF,TGTGCCAGCAGCCTTGTGGGGGGTAATGAGCAGTTCTTC
.,TRBJ2-3,.,TRBV2,CASSELAGTQYF,TGTGCCAGCAGTGAACTGGCGGGTACGCAGTATTTT
TRBD2,TRBJ2-3,few,TRBV9,CASSPRPSGGGDTQYF,TGTGCCAGCAGCCCCCGCCCTAGCGGGGGAGGAGATACGCAGTATTTT
TRBD1,TRBJ2-1,few,TRBV19,CASTPDRGHEQFF,TGTGCCAGTACCCCAGACAGGGGGCATGAGCAGTTCTTC
TRBD2,TRBJ2-1,.,TRBV7-9,CASSAGRGGSNEQFF,TGTGCCAGCAGTGCAGGACGGGGGGGCAGCAATGAGCAGTTCTTC
.,TRBJ2-7,few,TRBV5-1,CASSSQYEQYF,TGCGCCAGCAGCTCCCAGTACGAGCAGTACTTC
.,TRBJ2-7,few,TRBV11-2,CASSLTTGQSSYEQYF,TGTGCCAGCAGCCTCACGACAGGTCAGAGCTCCTACGAGCAGTACTTC
.,TRBJ2-7,.,TRBV18,CASSPTTGTGGYEQYF,TGTGCCAGCTCACCAACAACCGGGACCGGGGGTTACGAGCAGTACTTC
.,TRBJ2-5,few,TRBV11-2,CASSRPGGRETQYF,TGTGCCAGCAGCCGACCCGGAGGCAGAGAGACCCAGTACTTC
TRBD1,TRBJ2-2,few,TRBV5-5,CASSLNRGNTGELFF,TGTGCCAGCAGCTTGAACAGGGGAAACACCGGGGAGCTGTTTTTT
TRBD1,TRBJ2-5,.,TRBV7-2,CASSSTGAKETQYF,TGTGCCAGCAGCTCCACAGGGGCAAAGGAGACCCAGTACTTC
TRBD1,TRBJ1-2,.,TRBV7-9,CASSHGTASYGYTF,TGTGCCAGCAGCCACGGGACAGCTTCCTATGGCTACACCTTC
.,TRBJ2-2,.,TRBV5-1,CASSPRSGGNTGELFF,TGCGCCAGCAGCCCTCGCAGCGGAGGAAACACCGGGGAGCTGTTTTTT
.,TRBJ2-5,few,TRBV5-4,CASSFPGGETQYF,TGTGCCAGCAGCTTCCCAGGGGGGGAGACCCAGTACTTC
.,TRBJ2-5,.,TRBV5-1,CASSLGAGETQYF,TGCGCCAGCAGCTTGGGGGCAGGGGAGACCCAGTACTTC
.,TRBJ2-5,few,TRBV5-1,CASSLSGQPEETQYF,TGCGCCAGCAGCTTGAGTGGGCAGCCAGAAGAGACCCAGTACTTC
.,TRBJ1-2,few,TRBV12-2,CASRYAGGRNYGYTF,TGTGCAAGTCGCTATGCAGGGGGCAGGAACTATGGCTACACCTTC
TRBD1,TRBJ1-2,few,TRBV2,CASSRQGQGYGYTF,TGTGCCAGCAGTCGACAGGGGCAGGGCTATGGCTACACCTTC
.,TRBJ1-6,many,TRBV9,CASSSPLGQLNSPLHF,TGTGCCAGCAGCTCACCCCTAGGACAGCTTAATTCACCCCTCCACTTT
TRBD2,TRBJ2-5,few,TRBV9,CASSVGASGGDQETQYF,TGTGCCAGCAGCGTAGGAGCTAGCGGGGGGGACCAAGAGACCCAGTACTTC
TRBD2,TRBJ2-1,.,TRBV29-1,CSAGSGGAGNEQFF,TGCAGCGCCGGTAGCGGGGGGGCCGGGAATGAGCAGTTCTTC
TRBD2,TRBJ2-3,.,TRBV7-2,CASSLNQRGSTDTQYF,TGTGCCAGCAGCTTAAATCAGCGGGGGAGCACAGATACGCAGTATTTT
.,TRBJ1-6,.,TRBV21-1,CASSKSGGGTNSPLHF,TGTGCCAGCAGCAAAAGTGGGGGGGGTACGAATTCACCCCTCCACTTT
.,TRBJ2-5,once,TRBV9,CASSVGGGAWETQYF,TGTGCCAGCAGCGTAGGGGGGGGCGCATGGGAGACCCAGTACTTC
.,TRBJ2-5,few,TRBV6-5,CASSHRVSGETQYF,TGTGCCAGCAGTCATAGAGTCAGCGGGGAGACCCAGTACTTC
.,TRBJ1-4,few,TRBV30,CAWSVKGVGEKLFF,TGTGCCTGGAGTGTCAAGGGAGTCGGTGAAAAACTGTTTTTT
.,TRBJ1-3,.,TRBV9,CASSGTVSGNTIYF,TGTGCCAGCAGCGGTACAGTCTCTGGAAACACCATATATTTT
TRBD1,TRBJ1-2,few,TRBV9,CASSVGTGGRGYTF,TGTGCCAGCAGCGTAGGAACAGGGGGCAGAGGCTACACCTTC
TRBD2,TRBJ2-5,few,TRBV13,CASSFAASGGAKATQYF,TGTGCCAGCAGCTTCGCGGCTAGCGGGGGGGCTAAGGCGACCCAGTACTTC
.,TRBJ2-3,.,TRBV2,CASLAGVYTDTQYF,TGTGCCAGCCTAGCAGGGGTTTATACAGATACGCAGTATTTT
TRBD1,TRBJ2-7,few,TRBV7-2,CASSPGTGDYEQYF,TGTGCCAGCAGCCCAGGGACAGGGGACTACGAGCAGTACTTC
TRBD2,TRBJ2-5,.,TRBV5-6,CASSFFWGGETQYF,TGTGCCAGCAGCTTTTTTTGGGGGGGAGAGACCCAGTACTTC
.,TRBJ2-3,few,TRBV7-2,CASSPDREGTQYF,TGTGCCAGCAGCCCGGACAGGGAGGGTACGCAGTATTTT
TRBD2,TRBJ2-5,.,TRBV4-1,CASSQDGGRATETQYF,TGCGCCAGCAGCCAAGATGGCGGGAGGGCCACTGAGACCCAGTACTTC
TRBD1,TRBJ1-2,few,TRBV4-2,CASSWTGLEYGYTF,TGTGCCAGCAGCTGGACAGGACTCGAATATGGCTACACCTTC
.,TRBJ1-1,.,TRBV7-9,CASSLRAGGTGGMNTEAFF,TGTGCCAGCAGCTTGAGGGCCGGGGGAACGGGAGGGATGAACACTGAAGCTTTCTTT
TRBD1,TRBJ1-1,few,TRBV6-5,CASSYSNRGNTEAFF,TGTGCCAGCAGTTACTCCAACAGGGGGAACACTGAAGCTTTCTTT
.,TRBJ2-2,few,TRBV30,CAWSVLHRTGELFF,TGTGCCTGGAGTGTACTGCACAGGACCGGGGAGCTGTTTTTT
TRBD2,TRBJ2-1,.,TRBV28,CASSSTGEIAGGLVF,TGTGCCAGCAGTTCCACAGGGGAGATAGCGGGGGGGCTGGTCTTC
TRBD1,TRBJ2-5,.,TRBV2,CASSEGPPGQGEAQYF,TGTGCCAGCAGTGAAGGGCCCCCGGGACAGGGGGAGGCCCAGTACTTC
TRBD2,TRBJ2-1,.,TRBV7-2,CASSSTSGWLNEQFF,TGTGCCAGCAGCTCTACTAGCGGGTGGTTAAATGAGCAGTTCTTC
.,TRBJ2-1,few,TRBV10-1,CASRRGESSYNEQFF,TGCGCCAGCCGCCGCGGGGAAAGCTCCTACAATGAGCAGTTCTTC